These T cell receptor beta chains were read from a single sample in a study of T cells in Graves' hyperthyroidism and ophthalmopathy. TCRdb reprocessed the multiplex PCR reads with MiXCR, giving one entry per CDR3 protein. The table has hundreds of thousands of distinct CDR3 sequences, 14% to 15% seen once. Sample: blood. Receptors were obtained from a man aged 18 to 30 with Graves' ophthalmopathy. Both conserved end residues are part of each CDR3. The order of the fields is V gene, D gene, J gene, CDR3 length, clone size, CDR3 DNA, CDR3 protein. The D gene is left open where the match is weak. Not every row has a clone size; where given, it reads once, few, many or a size class.

v_gene: TRBV12-3/TRBV12-4; d_gene: .; j_gene: TRBJ2-1; len: 14; abundance: many; CDR3nt: TGTGCCAGCAGTTTAAGGTGGTTATACAATGAGCAGTTCTTC; CDR3aa: CASSLRWLYNEQFF
v_gene: TRBV3-1; d_gene: TRBD1; j_gene: TRBJ2-1; len: 17; abundance: .; CDR3nt: TGTGCCAGCAGCCACCCCGGGACAGGGAGCTCCTACAATGAGCAGTTCTTC; CDR3aa: CASSHPGTGSSYNEQFF
v_gene: TRBV20-1; d_gene: TRBD1; j_gene: TRBJ2-2; len: 16; abundance: .; CDR3nt: TGCAGTGCTAGAGATCCGGGGACAGGGTTCACCGGGGAGCTGTTTTTT; CDR3aa: CSARDPGTGFTGELFF
v_gene: TRBV27; d_gene: .; j_gene: TRBJ2-1; len: 13; abundance: many; CDR3nt: TGTGCCAGCAGTTTATCGAGGGCTGTAGAGCAGTTCTTC; CDR3aa: CASSLSRAVEQFF
v_gene: TRBV6-2/TRBV6-3; d_gene: .; j_gene: TRBJ2-7; len: 13; abundance: .; CDR3nt: TGTGCCAGCAGTTACAGGGAGGCTAACGAGCAGTACTTC; CDR3aa: CASSYREANEQYF
v_gene: TRBV13; d_gene: TRBD1; j_gene: TRBJ1-5; len: 14; abundance: many; CDR3nt: TGTGCCAGCAGCTTGGGGACAGGGGTTCAGCCCCAGCATTTT; CDR3aa: CASSLGTGVQPQHF
v_gene: TRBV5-4; d_gene: .; j_gene: TRBJ1-1; len: 14; abundance: .; CDR3nt: TGTGCCAGCAGCCCACCGGGGCAGGTCACTGAAGCTTTCTTT; CDR3aa: CASSPPGQVTEAFF
v_gene: TRBV6-5; d_gene: TRBD2; j_gene: TRBJ2-1; len: 16; abundance: .; CDR3nt: TGTGCCAGCAGTTACGTGGCGGGGGGTGTCTACAATGAGCAGTTCTTC; CDR3aa: CASSYVAGGVYNEQFF
v_gene: TRBV4-2; d_gene: .; j_gene: TRBJ1-1; len: 15; abundance: .; CDR3nt: TGTGCCAGCAGCCAAGATCGCGGCGGGGACACTGAAGCTTTCTTT; CDR3aa: CASSQDRGGDTEAFF
v_gene: TRBV27; d_gene: TRBD1; j_gene: TRBJ1-1; len: 17; abundance: many; CDR3nt: TGTGCCAGCAGTTTTTTACTAGGGACAGGGCTGAACACTGAAGCTTTCTTT; CDR3aa: CASSFLLGTGLNTEAFF
v_gene: TRBV11-2; d_gene: TRBD2; j_gene: TRBJ2-3; len: 15; abundance: .; CDR3nt: TGTGCCAGCAGCTCTCGACTAGCGGGAAGGGATACGCAGTATTTT; CDR3aa: CASSSRLAGRDTQYF
v_gene: TRBV7-8; d_gene: .; j_gene: TRBJ1-2; len: 13; abundance: many; CDR3nt: TGTGCCAGCAGCAACAGACATTACTATGGCTACACCTTC; CDR3aa: CASSNRHYYGYTF
v_gene: TRBV2; d_gene: TRBD2; j_gene: TRBJ2-2; len: 15; abundance: .; CDR3nt: TGTGCCAGCAGTGAGTGGCAGGGAGGGACCGGGGAGCTGTTTTTT; CDR3aa: CASSEWQGGTGELFF
v_gene: TRBV30; d_gene: TRBD1; j_gene: TRBJ1-2; len: 14; abundance: many; CDR3nt: TGTGCCTGGAGTGTTACGGACAGGTTGGGGGGCTACACCTTC; CDR3aa: CAWSVTDRLGGYTF
v_gene: TRBV3-1; d_gene: TRBD2; j_gene: TRBJ2-1; len: 14; abundance: many; CDR3nt: TGTGCCAGCAGCCAAGCGGGAGGGAGCAATGAGCAGTTCTTC; CDR3aa: CASSQAGGSNEQFF